The sample holds many counts of the clone carrying this T cell receptor (beta chain). CDR1 and CDR2 from the germline V gene are MNHEY and SVGAGI. Trimming shortened V by 4 bases and J by 0 bases, and 13 bases separated the two germline ends. The CDR3 is made up of 15 amino acids. Template material for TCR beta VDJ and CDR3 profiling consisted of genomic DNA. MiXCR was run by TCRdb on the reads, yielding one entry per CDR3 protein. The table includes 200,000 to 250,000 distinct CDR3 sequences, around half detected once. This record comes from a study of CD8+CD57+ T cells in acquired aplastic anemia. Before being chosen for sequencing, patients had shown CD8+CD57+ cell expansion by flow cytometry.

This TCR was recovered from a human donor with aplastic anemia. The rearrangement uses TRBV6-5 and TRBJ2-7, with a tentative D call TRBD2 (7 bases). Sequenced material: sorted CD4+, CD8+, or CD8+CD57+ T cells (not recorded which) from PBMCs. The CDR3 loop reads CASSWNREGSYEQYF. CDR3 coding DNA: TGTGCCAGCAGTTGGAACAGGGAGGGCTCCTACGAGCAGTACTTC.